This T cell receptor beta chain is from a study of early T cells in non-severe SARS-CoV-2 infection. The germline V gene has CDR1 DFQATT and CDR2 SNEGSKA (reference sequence). Trimming at V came to 2 bases and at J to 1 base, leaving 10 bases not matched to a gene. The CDR3 runs 17 residues. TCRdb reprocessed the 5' RACE reads with MiXCR, giving one entry per CDR3 protein. This table holds 85,000 to 100,000 distinct CDR3 sequences, 9.5% to 12% found once. This clonotype was seen at least ten times. The sequenced sample was whole blood. This chain joins TRBV20-1 and TRBJ2-7, with 11 nucleotides matching TRBD2. This TCR derives from an adult who was a healthcare worker with PCR-confirmed SARS-CoV-2 infection or an uninfected control (not recorded which). CDR3 sequence: CSARLRTGLAVSYEQYF. The CDR3 DNA reads as TGCAGTGCTAGACTACGAACGGGACTAGCGGTTTCCTACGAGCAGTACTTC.